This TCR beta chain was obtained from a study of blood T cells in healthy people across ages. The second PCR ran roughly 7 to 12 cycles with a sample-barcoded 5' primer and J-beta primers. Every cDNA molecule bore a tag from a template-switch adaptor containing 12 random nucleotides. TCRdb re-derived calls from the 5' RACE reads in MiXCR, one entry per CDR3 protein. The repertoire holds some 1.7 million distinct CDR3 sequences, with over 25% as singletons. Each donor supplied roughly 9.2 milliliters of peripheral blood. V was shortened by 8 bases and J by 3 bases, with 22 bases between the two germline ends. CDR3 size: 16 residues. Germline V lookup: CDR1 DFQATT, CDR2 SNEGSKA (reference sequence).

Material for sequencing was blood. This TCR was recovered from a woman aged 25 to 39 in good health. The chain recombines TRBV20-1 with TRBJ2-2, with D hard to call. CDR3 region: CSFDIGRPDDTGELFF. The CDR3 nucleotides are TGCAGTTTTGATATCGGGCGGCCCGACGACACCGGGGAGCTGTTTTTT.